Reported below is one TCR beta chain. Original analysis: Amplification with reference gene primers provided the estimates of nucleated cell counts. Data came from immunoSEQ multiplex PCR; TCRdb stores just in-frame clones and leaves some out. V and J calls and clone size are given by that table; D and trimming were obtained from the DNA. The sample lists over 65,000 clones, 80% to 90% occurring once. The record originates from a study of blood T cell repertoires in COVID-19. Looked up from germline, CDR1 is SGHTA and CDR2 is FQGNSA. The CDR3 has 18 residues. V dropped 3 bases and J dropped 0; count of bases not matched to a gene: 6.

The TCR comes from a human donor in a cohort sampled during active COVID-19. The sequenced material came from peripheral blood. The chain links TRBV7-2 to TRBJ2-4, with 12 bases lining up with TRBD2. CDR3 bases: TGTGCCAGCAGCTTGCGACTAGCGGGGGCCTCAGCCAAAAACATTCAGTACTTC. It translates to CASSLRLAGASAKNIQYF.